This is a list of T cell receptor beta chains from one sample in a study of OX40 agonist ivuxolimab in advanced cancers. The assay was immunoSEQ multiplex PCR, and TCRdb's table has in-frame clones only and misses some. The sample lists 25,000 to 35,000 clones, 60% to 75% seen once, with approximately 13% in the top ten. The material was CD4+ or CD8+ T cells sorted from blood, obtained in a trial of the OX40 agonist ivuxolimab. The receptors here all came from an adult with an advanced solid tumor such as melanoma, head and neck, liver or kidney cancer. Both conserved end residues are part of each CDR3. The order of the fields is clone size, J gene, V gene, D gene, CDR3 protein. The D gene is left open where the match is weak. Clone sizes are given selectively: once, few, many, or a class where the clone is expanded.

- TRBJ2-1 TRBV30 - CAWRPGLYEQFF
few TRBJ2-1 TRBV11-2 TRBD1 CASIGQGSYNEQFF
- TRBJ1-1 TRBV11-3 TRBD1 CASSSQGADTEAFF
- TRBJ1-2 TRBV21-1 - CASSKGVRERAYYGYTF
- TRBJ1-6 TRBV9 - CASSVAAVSGNSPLHF
- TRBJ2-3 TRBV7-9 - CASSSIADTQYF
few TRBJ1-6 TRBV2 - CASRDDSYNSPLHF
- TRBJ2-5 TRBV5-4 TRBD1 CASTDRGRETQYF
few TRBJ1-2 TRBV2 TRBD1 CASSAVRDRANGYTF
once TRBJ2-5 TRBV7-2 - CASSGGETQYF
- TRBJ2-7 TRBV5-1 TRBD1 CASSRGQGVYEQYF
- TRBJ2-3 TRBV7-2 TRBD2 CATHMERGAADTQYF
- TRBJ1-1 TRBV18 TRBD1 CASSPPGQLDTEAFF
- TRBJ2-3 TRBV25-1 - CASGPSKPDTQYF
once TRBJ2-7 TRBV5-6 TRBD1 CASSSSPGQGIYEQYF
- TRBJ1-1 TRBV5-1 - CASTKAVHTEAFF
- TRBJ1-2 TRBV5-1 - CASSQGSVNYGYTF
few TRBJ2-3 TRBV19 - CASSTVREATQYF
- TRBJ2-2 TRBV7-2 - CASSLNSGTAKNTGELFF
- TRBJ2-5 TRBV5-1 TRBD2 CASSLAGSGGAGETQYF
few TRBJ1-2 TRBV10-3 TRBD1 CAISEALTGVYGYTF
few TRBJ1-5 TRBV5-1 - CASIGGNQPQHF
once TRBJ1-5 TRBV6-5 - CASSYSWSENQPQHF
- TRBJ1-1 TRBV2 TRBD1 CASSSTGGGTEAFF
- TRBJ1-2 TRBV19 - CASSISMGYTF
- TRBJ2-6 TRBV18 - CASSPYGSGANVLTF
- TRBJ2-2 TRBV6-5 - CASKANTGELFF
- TRBJ1-2 TRBV9 - CASSVVDGVNYGYTF
- TRBJ2-5 TRBV5-6 - CASSWTAQETQYF
- TRBJ1-2 TRBV19 - CASSTPDRNYGYTF
- TRBJ2-7 TRBV18 - CASSPTRGSYEQYF
few TRBJ1-5 TRBV2 TRBD1 CASSKGQGESQPQHF
- TRBJ2-5 TRBV9 - CASSVTSTGETQYF
- TRBJ1-6 TRBV2 TRBD1 CGVGQGQSPLHF
- TRBJ2-1 TRBV9 TRBD2 CASSPLAGEQFF
many TRBJ1-1 TRBV28 - CASSLPGGNTEAFF
- TRBJ2-1 TRBV5-1 - CASSLTEGPYNEQFF
few TRBJ2-7 TRBV4-1 TRBD2 CASSQDPPAGGLFEQYF
- TRBJ1-2 TRBV19 TRBD1 CASTDRVGFGYTF
- TRBJ2-1 TRBV7-9 - CASSRTAPTGDEQFF
- TRBJ2-3 TRBV28 TRBD1 CASSFVVGQGTDTQYF
- - TRBV18 - CASSPSSGLAYEQYF
- TRBJ1-1 TRBV6-5 - CASSYSRGREAFF
- TRBJ2-3 TRBV7-6 - CASSPTDRTQYF
few TRBJ2-7 TRBV6-1 - CASSEALQAVEQYF
once TRBJ1-1 TRBV6-1 - CASSENRDTEAFF
- TRBJ1-1 TRBV5-1 - CASTTGQMNTEAFF
- TRBJ2-3 TRBV7-6 TRBD2 CASSYQTSGGAQYF